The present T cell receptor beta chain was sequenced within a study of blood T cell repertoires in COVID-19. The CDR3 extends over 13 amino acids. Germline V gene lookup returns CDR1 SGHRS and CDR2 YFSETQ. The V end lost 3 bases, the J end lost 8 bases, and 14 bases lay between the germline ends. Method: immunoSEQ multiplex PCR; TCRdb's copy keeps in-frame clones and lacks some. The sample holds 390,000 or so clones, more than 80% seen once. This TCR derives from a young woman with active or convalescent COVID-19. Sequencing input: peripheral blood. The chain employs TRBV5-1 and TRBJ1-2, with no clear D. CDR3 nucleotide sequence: TGCGCCAGCAGCTCCCCCCCATCGGTAGGCTACACCTTC. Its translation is CASSSPPSVGYTF.